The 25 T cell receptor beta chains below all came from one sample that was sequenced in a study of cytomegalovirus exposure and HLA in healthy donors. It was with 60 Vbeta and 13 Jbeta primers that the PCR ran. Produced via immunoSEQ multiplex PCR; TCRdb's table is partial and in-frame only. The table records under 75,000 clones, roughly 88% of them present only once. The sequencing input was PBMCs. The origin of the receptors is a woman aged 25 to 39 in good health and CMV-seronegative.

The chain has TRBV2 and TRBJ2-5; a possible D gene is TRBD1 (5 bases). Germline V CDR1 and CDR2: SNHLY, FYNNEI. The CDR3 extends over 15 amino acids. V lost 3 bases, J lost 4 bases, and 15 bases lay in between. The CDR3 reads CASSDRRGWGETQYF. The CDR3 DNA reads TGTGCCAGCAGTGATCGTAGGGGATGGGGAGAGACCCAGTACTTC.

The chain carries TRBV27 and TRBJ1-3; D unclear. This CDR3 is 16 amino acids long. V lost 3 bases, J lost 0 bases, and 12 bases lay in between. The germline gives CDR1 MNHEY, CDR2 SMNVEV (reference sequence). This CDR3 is CASSFSGSASGNTIYF. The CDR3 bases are TGTGCCAGCAGTTTCTCAGGCTCTGCCTCTGGAAACACCATATATTTT.

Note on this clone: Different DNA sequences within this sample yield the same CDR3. CDR3 sequence reads: CASSYSGGSSYEQYF. In DNA form, the CDR3 reads TGTGCCAGCAGTTACTCAGGGGGCAGTTCCTACGAGCAGTACTTC. The chain uses TRBV6-5 and TRBJ2-7, with 7 nucleotides matching TRBD1. This CDR3 is built from 15 residues. J was trimmed by 1 base and V by 0 bases; bases with no gene match: 3. Germline values: CDR1 MNHEY, CDR2 SVGAGI.

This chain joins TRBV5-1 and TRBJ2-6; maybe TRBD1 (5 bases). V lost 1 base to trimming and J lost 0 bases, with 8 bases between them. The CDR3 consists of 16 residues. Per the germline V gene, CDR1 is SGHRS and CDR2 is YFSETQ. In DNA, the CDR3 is TGCGCCAGCAGCTTGACCCAGGGCTCTGGGGCCAACGTCCTGACTTTC. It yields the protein CASSLTQGSGANVLTF.

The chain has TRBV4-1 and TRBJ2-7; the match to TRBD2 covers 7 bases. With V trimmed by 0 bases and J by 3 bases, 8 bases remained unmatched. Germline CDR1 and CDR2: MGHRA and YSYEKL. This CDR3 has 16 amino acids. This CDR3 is CASSQEGGGLDYEQYF. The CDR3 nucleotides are TGCGCCAGCAGCCAAGAGGGGGGAGGGCTAGACTACGAGCAGTACTTC.

The CDR3 protein is CAWSPGNRYGYTF. CDR3 bases: TGTGCCTGGAGCCCAGGGAATCGATATGGCTACACCTTC. This sequence joins TRBV30 and TRBJ1-2, with D tentatively TRBD1 (5 bases). Trimming cost V 3 bases and J 5 bases, with 13 bases left between them. The CDR3 covers 13 residues. The germline V gene has CDR1 GTSNPN and CDR2 SVGIG (reference sequence).

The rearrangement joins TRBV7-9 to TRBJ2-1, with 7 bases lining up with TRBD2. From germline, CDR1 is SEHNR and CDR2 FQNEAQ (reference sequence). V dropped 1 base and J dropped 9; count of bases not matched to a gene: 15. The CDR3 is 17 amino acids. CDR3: CASSLGGASGRRGEQFF. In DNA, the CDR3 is TGTGCCAGCAGCTTAGGAGGCGCTAGCGGCCGCCGTGGTGAGCAGTTCTTC. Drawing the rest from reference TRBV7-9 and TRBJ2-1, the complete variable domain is DTGVSQNPRHKITKRGQNVTFRCDPISEHNRLYWYRQTLGQGPEFLTYFQNEAQLEKSRLLSDRFSAERPKGSFSTLEIQRTEQGDSAMYLCASSLGGASGRRGEQFFGPGTRLTVL.

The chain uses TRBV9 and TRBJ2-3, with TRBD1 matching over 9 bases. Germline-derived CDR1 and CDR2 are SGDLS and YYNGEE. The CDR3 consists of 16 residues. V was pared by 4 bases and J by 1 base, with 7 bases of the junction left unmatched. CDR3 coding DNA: TGTGCCAGCAGCCCGAACGGGGACAGGGGCACAGATACGCAGTATTTT. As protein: CASSPNGDRGTDTQYF.

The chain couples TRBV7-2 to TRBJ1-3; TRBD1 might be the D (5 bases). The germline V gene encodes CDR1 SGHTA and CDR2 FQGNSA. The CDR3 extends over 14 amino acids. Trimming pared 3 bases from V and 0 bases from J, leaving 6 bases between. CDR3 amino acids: CASSFTGSGNTIYF. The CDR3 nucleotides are TGTGCCAGCAGCTTCACAGGCTCTGGAAACACCATATATTTT.

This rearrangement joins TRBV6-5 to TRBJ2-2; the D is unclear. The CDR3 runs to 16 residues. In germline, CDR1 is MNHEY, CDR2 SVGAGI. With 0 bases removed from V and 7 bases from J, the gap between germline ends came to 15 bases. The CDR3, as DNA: TGTGCCAGCAGTTACTCAGGCGGCCCCGGTGTCGGGGAGCTGTTTTTT. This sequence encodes CASSYSGGPGVGELFF.

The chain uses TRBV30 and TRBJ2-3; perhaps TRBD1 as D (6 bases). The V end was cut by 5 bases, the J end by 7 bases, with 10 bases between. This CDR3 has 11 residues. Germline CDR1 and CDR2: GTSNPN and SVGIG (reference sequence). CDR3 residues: CAWLQGHTQYF. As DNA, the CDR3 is TGTGCCTGGCTACAGGGTCATACGCAGTATTTT.

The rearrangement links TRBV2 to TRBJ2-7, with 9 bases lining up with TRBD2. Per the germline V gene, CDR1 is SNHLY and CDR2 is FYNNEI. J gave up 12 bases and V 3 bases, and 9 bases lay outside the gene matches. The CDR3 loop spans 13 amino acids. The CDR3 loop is CASSEARSGSGYF. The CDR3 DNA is TGTGCCAGCAGTGAGGCCCGTAGCGGGAGCGGGTACTTC.

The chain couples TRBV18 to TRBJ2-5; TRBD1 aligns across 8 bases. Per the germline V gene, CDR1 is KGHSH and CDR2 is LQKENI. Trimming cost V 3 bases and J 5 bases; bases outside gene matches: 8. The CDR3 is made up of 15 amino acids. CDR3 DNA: TGTGCCAGCTCACCGCCTCAGGGGGCGGGGGAGACCCAGTACTTC. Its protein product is CASSPPQGAGETQYF.

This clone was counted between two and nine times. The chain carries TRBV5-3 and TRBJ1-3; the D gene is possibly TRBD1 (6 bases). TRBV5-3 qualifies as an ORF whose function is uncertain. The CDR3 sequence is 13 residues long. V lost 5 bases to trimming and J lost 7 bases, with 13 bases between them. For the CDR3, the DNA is TGTGCCAGAAGACAGGACAGTTCGAACACCATATATTTT. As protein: CARRQDSSNTIYF.

For the CDR3, the DNA is TGTGCCAGCAGCTTCAACAGGGGCGCGAACACCGGGGAGCTGTTTTTT. Amino acid sequence: CASSFNRGANTGELFF. V and J are TRBV7-2 and TRBJ2-2; 7 bases match TRBD1. V lost 3 bases and J lost 0; bases outside the gene matches: 4. Per the germline V gene, CDR1 is SGHTA and CDR2 is FQGNSA. The CDR3 covers 16 residues. The full variable domain, its missing parts supplied by reference TRBV7-2 and TRBJ2-2, is GAGVSQSPSNKVTEKGKDVELRCDPISGHTALYWYRQSLGQGLEFLIYFQGNSAPDKSGLPSDRFSAERTGGSVSTLTIQRTQQEDSAVYLCASSFNRGANTGELFFGEGSRLTVL.

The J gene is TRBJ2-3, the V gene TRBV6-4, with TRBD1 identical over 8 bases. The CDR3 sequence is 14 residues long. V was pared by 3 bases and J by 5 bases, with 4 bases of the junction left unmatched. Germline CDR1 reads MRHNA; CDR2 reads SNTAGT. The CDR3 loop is CASSDGQGGDTQYF. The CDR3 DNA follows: TGTGCCAGCAGTGATGGACAGGGTGGAGATACGCAGTATTTT.

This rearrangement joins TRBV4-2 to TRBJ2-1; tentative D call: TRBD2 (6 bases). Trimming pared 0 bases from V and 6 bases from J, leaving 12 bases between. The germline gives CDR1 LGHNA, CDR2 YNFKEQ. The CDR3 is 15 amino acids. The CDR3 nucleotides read TGTGCCAGCAGCCAAGAAGCTAGCGCACCCAATGAGCAGTTCTTC. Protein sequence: CASSQEASAPNEQFF.

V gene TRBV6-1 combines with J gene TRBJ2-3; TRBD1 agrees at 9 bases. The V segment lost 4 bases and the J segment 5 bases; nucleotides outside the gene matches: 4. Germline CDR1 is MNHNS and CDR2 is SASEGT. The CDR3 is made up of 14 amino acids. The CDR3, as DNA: TGTGCCAGCAGTGGGACAGGGGAACGAGATACGCAGTATTTT. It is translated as CASSGTGERDTQYF.

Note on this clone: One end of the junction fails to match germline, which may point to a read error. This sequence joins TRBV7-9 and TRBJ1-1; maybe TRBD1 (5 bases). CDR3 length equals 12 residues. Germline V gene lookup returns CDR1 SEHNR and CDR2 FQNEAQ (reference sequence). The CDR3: CSSSQGLSEAFF. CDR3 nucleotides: TGTTCCAGCAGCCAGGGTTTGTCTGAAGCTTTCTTT.

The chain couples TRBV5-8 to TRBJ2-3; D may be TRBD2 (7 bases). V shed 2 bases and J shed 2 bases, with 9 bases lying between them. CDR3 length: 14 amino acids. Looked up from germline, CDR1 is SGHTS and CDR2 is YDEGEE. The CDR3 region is CASSFRGATDTQYF. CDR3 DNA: TGTGCCAGCAGCTTTCGGGGGGCCACAGATACGCAGTATTTT. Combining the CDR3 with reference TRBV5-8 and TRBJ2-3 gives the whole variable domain EAGVTQSPTHLIKTRGQQATLRCSPISGHTSVYWYQQALGLGLQFLLWYDEGEERNRGNFPPRFSGRQFPNYSSELNVNALELEDSALYLCASSFRGATDTQYFGPGTRLTVL.

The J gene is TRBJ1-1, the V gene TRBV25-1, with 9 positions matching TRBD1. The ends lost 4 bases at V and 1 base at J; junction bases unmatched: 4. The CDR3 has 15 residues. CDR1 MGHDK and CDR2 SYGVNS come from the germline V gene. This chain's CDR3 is CASSVGDRENTEAFF. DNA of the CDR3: TGTGCCAGCAGTGTGGGGGACAGGGAGAACACTGAAGCTTTCTTT.

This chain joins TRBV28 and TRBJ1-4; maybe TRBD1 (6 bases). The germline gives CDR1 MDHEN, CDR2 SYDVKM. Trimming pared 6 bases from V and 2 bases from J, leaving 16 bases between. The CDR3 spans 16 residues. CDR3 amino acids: CASSLGSRGTNEKLFF. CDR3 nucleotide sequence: TGTGCCAGCAGCCTAGGATCGAGGGGGACTAATGAAAAACTGTTTTTT.

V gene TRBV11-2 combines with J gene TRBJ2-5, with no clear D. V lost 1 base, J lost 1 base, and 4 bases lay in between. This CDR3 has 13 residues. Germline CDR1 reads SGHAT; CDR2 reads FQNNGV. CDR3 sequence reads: CASSLGPQETQYF. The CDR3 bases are TGTGCCAGCAGCTTAGGGCCCCAAGAGACCCAGTACTTC.

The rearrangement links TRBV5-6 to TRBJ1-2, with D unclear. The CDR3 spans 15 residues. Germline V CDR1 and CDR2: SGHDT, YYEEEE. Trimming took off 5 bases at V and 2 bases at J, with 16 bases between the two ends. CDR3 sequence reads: CASSPKSANNYGYTF. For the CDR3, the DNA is TGTGCCAGCAGTCCTAAAAGTGCCAACAACTATGGCTACACCTTC. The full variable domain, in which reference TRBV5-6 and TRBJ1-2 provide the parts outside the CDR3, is DAGVTQSPTHLIKTRGQQVTLRCSPKSGHDTVSWYQQALGQGPQFIFQYYEEEERQRGNFPDRFSGHQFPNYSSELNVNALLLGDSALYLCASSPKSANNYGYTFGSGTRLTVV.

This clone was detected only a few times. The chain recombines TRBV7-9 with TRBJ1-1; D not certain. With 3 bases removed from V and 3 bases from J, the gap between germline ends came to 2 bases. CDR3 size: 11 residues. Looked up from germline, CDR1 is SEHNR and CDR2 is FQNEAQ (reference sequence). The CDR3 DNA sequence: TGTGCCAGCAGCTTCGACACTGAAGCTTTCTTT. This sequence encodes CASSFDTEAFF.